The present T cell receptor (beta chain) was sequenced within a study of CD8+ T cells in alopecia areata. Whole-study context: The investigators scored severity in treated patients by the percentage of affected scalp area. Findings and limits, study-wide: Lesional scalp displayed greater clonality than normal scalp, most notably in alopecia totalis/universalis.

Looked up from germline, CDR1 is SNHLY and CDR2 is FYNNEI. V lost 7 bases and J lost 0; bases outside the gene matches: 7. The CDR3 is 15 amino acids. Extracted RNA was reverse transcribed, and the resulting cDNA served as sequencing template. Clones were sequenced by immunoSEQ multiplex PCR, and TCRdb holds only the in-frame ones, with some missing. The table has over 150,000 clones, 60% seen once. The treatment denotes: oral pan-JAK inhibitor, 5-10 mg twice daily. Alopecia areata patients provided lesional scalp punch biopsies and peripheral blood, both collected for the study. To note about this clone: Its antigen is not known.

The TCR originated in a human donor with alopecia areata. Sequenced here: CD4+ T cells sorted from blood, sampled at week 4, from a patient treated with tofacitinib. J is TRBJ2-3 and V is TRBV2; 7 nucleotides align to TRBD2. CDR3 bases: TGTGCCAGCAAACGACTAGCAACTAGCACAGATACGCAGTATTTT. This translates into CASKRLATSTDTQYF.